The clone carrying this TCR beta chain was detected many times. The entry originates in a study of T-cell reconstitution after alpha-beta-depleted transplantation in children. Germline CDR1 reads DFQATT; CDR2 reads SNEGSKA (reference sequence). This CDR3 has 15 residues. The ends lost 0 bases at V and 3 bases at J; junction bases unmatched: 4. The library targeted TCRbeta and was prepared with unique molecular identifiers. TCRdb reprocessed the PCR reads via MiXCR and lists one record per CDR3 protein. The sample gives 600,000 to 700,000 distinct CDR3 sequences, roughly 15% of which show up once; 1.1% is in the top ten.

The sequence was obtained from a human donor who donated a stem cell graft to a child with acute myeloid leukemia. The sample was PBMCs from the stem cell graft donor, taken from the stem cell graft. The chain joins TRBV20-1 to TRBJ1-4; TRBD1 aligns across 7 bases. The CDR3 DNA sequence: TGCAGTGCTAGAGACCCACAGGGGTCTAATGAAAAACTGTTTTTT. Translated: CSARDPQGSNEKLFF.